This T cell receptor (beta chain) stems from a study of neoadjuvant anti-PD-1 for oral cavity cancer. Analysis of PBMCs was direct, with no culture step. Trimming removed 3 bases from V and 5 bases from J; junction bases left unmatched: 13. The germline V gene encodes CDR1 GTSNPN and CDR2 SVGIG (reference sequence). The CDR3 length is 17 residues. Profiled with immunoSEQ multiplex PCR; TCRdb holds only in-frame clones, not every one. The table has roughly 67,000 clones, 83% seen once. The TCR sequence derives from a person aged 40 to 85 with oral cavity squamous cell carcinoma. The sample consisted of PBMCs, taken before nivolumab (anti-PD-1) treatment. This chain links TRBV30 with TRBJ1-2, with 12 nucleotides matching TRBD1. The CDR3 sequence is CAWSAGTGGRWGYGYTF. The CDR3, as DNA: TGTGCCTGGAGCGCCGGGACAGGGGGCCGCTGGGGTTATGGCTACACCTTC.